One sample yielded the 7 T cell receptor beta chains listed below, sequenced in a study of T cell repertoires and Cas9 in healthy adults. This table comes from immunoSEQ multiplex PCR, and its TCRdb copy is limited to in-frame clones, with some not included. The sample yields about 14,000 clones, roughly nine tenths seen once. The sequenced material came from Tregs (CD4+, CD25+, CD127-, CD137-, CD154-) from PBMCs; culture status not recorded. Every receptor here comes from a human donor in good health.

V gene TRBV18 combines with J gene TRBJ2-1, with a weak D call TRBD2 (6 bases). The germline CDR1 and CDR2 sequences are KGHSH and LQKENI. The germline V and J ends were trimmed by 0 bases and 6 bases, with 6 bases remaining between them. CDR3 length equals 13 residues. In DNA, the CDR3 is TGTGCCAGCTCACCACCGGGGGGCAATGAGCAGTTCTTC. This gives the protein CASSPPGGNEQFF.

The chain employs TRBV15 and TRBJ1-1; D unresolved. With 2 bases removed from V and 0 bases from J, the gap between germline ends came to 7 bases. The length of the CDR3 is 14 residues. Germline V gives CDR1 LNHNV, CDR2 YYDKDF (reference sequence). CDR3 amino acids: CATSRQLLNTEAFF. In DNA form, the CDR3 reads TGTGCCACCAGCAGACAGCTATTGAACACTGAAGCTTTCTTT.

V and J are TRBV18 and TRBJ2-6; possibly TRBD1 for D (5 bases). The CDR3 spans 15 residues. The V gene lost 3 bases and the J gene lost 1 base, with 7 bases spanning the gap. The germline CDR1 and CDR2 sequences are KGHSH and LQKENI. The CDR3 region is CASSPQGSGANVLTF. The CDR3 DNA reads as TGTGCCAGCTCACCTCAGGGTTCTGGGGCCAACGTCCTGACTTTC.

The chain employs TRBV5-6 and TRBJ1-2, with TRBD1 matching over 9 bases. The V segment lost 2 bases and the J segment 8 bases; nucleotides outside the gene matches: 4. Germline loops: CDR1 SGHDT, CDR2 YYEEEE. The CDR3 is 13 residues long. CDR3 nucleotides: TGTGCCAGCAGCTTACAGGGGGCCTGGGGCTACACCTTC. Encoded protein: CASSLQGAWGYTF.

The CDR3 DNA reads TGCGCCAGCAGCTTGATACAGGGGACTCTCTCTGGAAACACCATATATTTT. Encoded protein: CASSLIQGTLSGNTIYF. V is TRBV5-1 and J is TRBJ1-3; 7 nucleotides align to TRBD1. V lost 1 base, J lost 0 bases, and 7 bases stayed unmatched. In germline, CDR1 is SGHRS, CDR2 YFSETQ. This CDR3 contains 17 residues.

There are a few counts of this clone. V usage is TRBV10-3 and J usage is TRBJ1-3; 10 nucleotides agree with TRBD1. Trimming took 7 bases from V and 4 from J; bases not matched to a gene: 7. The CDR3 contains 15 residues. CDR1 is ENHRY, CDR2 SYGVKD, per germline. The CDR3 nucleotides read TGTGCCATCAAGACAGGGGGCATAAACGGAAACACCATATATTTT. Translation gives CAIKTGGINGNTIYF.

The chain carries TRBV7-3 and TRBJ2-5, with D possibly matching TRBD1 (6 bases). The CDR3 has 15 amino acids. The germline CDR1 and CDR2 sequences are SGHTA and FQGTGA. Trimming left V 2 bases short and J 1 base short, with 11 bases between. The CDR3 here is CASSLDQGTQETQYF. The CDR3 DNA sequence: TGTGCCAGCAGCTTAGATCAGGGGACCCAAGAGACCCAGTACTTC.